This entry is about one T cell receptor (beta chain). Tumor or blood genomic DNA was sequenced, with inputs of roughly 616 ng to 6,004 ng. The CDR3 contains 13 residues. CDR1 and CDR2 (germline): DFQATT, SNEGSKA (reference sequence). J gave up 4 bases and V 3 bases, and 5 bases lay outside the gene matches. The sample is drawn from a study of T cells in tumors after PD-1 blockade. Study context: No patient had prior checkpoint blockade, systemic immunosuppression, or radiotherapy within 4 weeks. Patients received pembrolizumab 200 mg every 3 weeks or cemiplimab 350 mg every 2 weeks.

Data came from immunoSEQ multiplex PCR; TCRdb stores just in-frame clones and leaves some out. This table has approximately 48,000 clones, 65% to 85% appearing once. The clonotype comes from a human donor with basal cell carcinoma. The chain employs TRBV20-1 and TRBJ1-2, with TRBD1 matching 7 bases. The sample consisted of PBMCs, taken before anti-PD-1 treatment. The CDR3 sequence is CSASLRGLYGYTF. CDR3 nucleotides: TGCAGTGCTAGTTTGAGGGGGCTCTATGGCTACACCTTC.